These T cell receptor beta chains were read from a single sample in a study of blood T cell repertoires in COVID-19. The protocol was immunoSEQ multiplex PCR, while the TCRdb copy is restricted to in-frame clones and leaves out a portion. The table includes about 80,000 clones, 60% to 85% detected once. Input material: peripheral blood. These TCRs come from a human donor in a cohort sampled during active COVID-19. The CDR3 runs from the conserved cysteine through the conserved F or W. The order of the fields is V gene, D gene, clone size, J gene, CDR3 protein, CDR3 DNA. D genes are given only for firm matches. Part of the rows lack a size; the others show once, few, many or a class for expanded clones.

>TRBV6-2/TRBV6-3|-|-|TRBJ1-5
CASSTTGTNQPQHF
TGTGCCAGCAGTACCACAGGGACCAATCAGCCCCAGCATTTT
>TRBV11-3|-|few|TRBJ1-5
CASSLDLQPQHF
TGTGCCAGCAGCTTAGATCTTCAGCCCCAGCATTTT
>TRBV5-5|TRBD2|few|TRBJ2-1
CASSLRTSGITGGEQFF
TGTGCCAGCAGCTTACGGACTAGCGGTATCACCGGGGGCGAGCAGTTCTTC
>TRBV2|TRBD2|-|TRBJ2-1
CASTGTSAYNEQFF
TGTGCCAGCACCGGGACTAGCGCCTACAATGAGCAGTTCTTC
>TRBV5-1|TRBD2|-|TRBJ2-1
CASSLGLASGVNEQFF
TGCGCCAGCAGCTTGGGTTTGGCTAGCGGGGTGAATGAGCAGTTCTTC
>TRBV2|-|once|TRBJ1-1
CASIIGAETGWGLNTEAFF
TGTGCCAGCATCATTGGGGCCGAGACAGGCTGGGGTCTGAACACTGAAGCTTTCTTT
>TRBV6-1|-|-|TRBJ2-7
CASSEAPTALRIYEQYF
TGTGCCAGCAGTGAAGCGCCCACAGCCCTACGCATTTACGAGCAGTACTTC
>TRBV7-3|TRBD1|-|TRBJ2-3
CASSLLGGADTQYF
TGTGCCAGCAGCTTATTAGGGGGCGCGGATACGCAGTATTTT
>TRBV15|TRBD1|-|TRBJ1-4
CATSTGTGGWINEKLFF
TGTGCCACCAGCACCGGGACAGGGGGTTGGATTAATGAAAAACTGTTTTTT
>TRBV4-1|TRBD2|-|TRBJ2-3
CASSQVAGVSTDTQYF
TGCGCCAGCAGCCAAGTTGCGGGGGTAAGCACAGATACGCAGTATTTT
>TRBV6-4|TRBD1|-|TRBJ2-2
CASSATGSTGELFF
TGTGCCAGCAGCGCGACAGGGAGCACCGGGGAGCTGTTTTTT
>TRBV6-5|-|-|TRBJ1-1
CASSYSRGRVNTEAFF
TGTGCCAGCAGTTACTCGAGAGGGCGGGTGAACACTGAAGCTTTCTTT
>TRBV18|-|-|TRBJ2-3
CASSPRASTDTQYF
TGTGCCAGCTCACCCCGAGCTAGCACAGATACGCAGTATTTT
>TRBV13|-|medium-sized|TRBJ1-3
CASTQAPGLTGNTIYF
TGTGCCAGCACCCAAGCTCCGGGACTAACTGGAAACACCATATATTTT
>TRBV29-1|TRBD2|-|TRBJ2-3
CSVEGGSPDTQYF
TGCAGCGTTGAGGGCGGGAGTCCCGATACGCAGTATTTT
>TRBV3-1/TRBV3-2|-|-|TRBJ1-1
CASSQSTTALNTEAFF
TGTGCCAGCAGCCAATCGACGACAGCTCTCAACACTGAAGCTTTCTTT
>TRBV19|-|once|TRBJ2-7
CASSIEAGVAYEQYF
TGTGCCAGTAGTATAGAGGCAGGCGTAGCCTACGAGCAGTACTTC
>TRBV9|TRBD2|-|TRBJ2-1
CASKSSSGSLDEQFF
TGTGCCAGCAAATCGAGTAGCGGGAGTTTGGATGAGCAGTTCTTC
>TRBV19|-|-|TRBJ1-5
CASSIRGKGSNQPQHF
TGTGCCAGTAGTATAAGGGGTAAGGGTAGCAATCAGCCCCAGCATTTT
>TRBV7-9|-|few|TRBJ1-2
CASSLVVENYGYTF
TGTGCCAGCAGCTTAGTAGTCGAAAACTATGGCTACACCTTC
>TRBV4-1|-|few|TRBJ2-1
CASSLKPTGSNEQFF
TGCGCCAGCAGCCTAAAGCCCACAGGGAGCAATGAGCAGTTCTTC
>TRBV7-2|-|-|TRBJ2-7
CASSWFGGGRYEQYF
TGTGCCAGCAGCTGGTTTGGGGGCGGTCGATACGAGCAGTACTTC
>TRBV6-5|-|few|TRBJ1-1
CASMRPLNTEAFF
TGTGCCAGCATGCGGCCCCTGAACACTGAAGCTTTCTTT
>TRBV4-3|TRBD2|-|TRBJ2-3
CASSPAGGTDTQYF
TGCGCCAGCAGCCCGGCGGGGGGCACAGATACGCAGTATTTT
>TRBV27|-|-|TRBJ2-2
CASSLFAGELFF
TGTGCCAGCAGTTTATTCGCCGGGGAGCTGTTTTTT
>TRBV24-1|TRBD1|-|TRBJ1-4
CATSDQGEANEKLFF
TGTGCCACCAGTGATCAGGGGGAGGCAAATGAAAAACTGTTTTTT